This T cell receptor (beta chain) was retrieved from a study of T-cell memory formation after mild COVID-19. At the level of the study: TCR clusters were mostly confined to one donor each. Study-wide results and limits: Pre-infection memory showed some responding clones, and this suggested that cross-reactive memory joined.

From 5'RACE with constant-segment primers came TCR alpha and TCR beta cDNA libraries that carried sample barcodes and UMIs. MiXCR, run by TCRdb on the 5' RACE reads, gives a single entry per CDR3 protein. The repertoire holds over 70,000 distinct CDR3 sequences, with around 16% as singletons. This CDR3 is built from 15 residues. The germline CDR1 and CDR2 sequences are LGHNA and YSLEER. Trimming left V 6 bases short and J 0 bases short, with 9 bases between. Details on this clonotype: The antigen is undetermined.

The sequence derives from a man aged 18 to 29 who had mild COVID-19 (a few samples of this study predate the infection). Cell type and time point are not known. The source material was PBMCs or a T cell subset sorted from them (not recorded which). The chain combines TRBV4-3 with TRBJ1-6; tentative D call: TRBD1 (6 bases). The CDR3 sequence: CASRLDSSYNSPLHF. The CDR3 nucleotides are TGCGCCAGCAGGCTGGACAGCTCCTATAATTCACCCCTCCACTTT.